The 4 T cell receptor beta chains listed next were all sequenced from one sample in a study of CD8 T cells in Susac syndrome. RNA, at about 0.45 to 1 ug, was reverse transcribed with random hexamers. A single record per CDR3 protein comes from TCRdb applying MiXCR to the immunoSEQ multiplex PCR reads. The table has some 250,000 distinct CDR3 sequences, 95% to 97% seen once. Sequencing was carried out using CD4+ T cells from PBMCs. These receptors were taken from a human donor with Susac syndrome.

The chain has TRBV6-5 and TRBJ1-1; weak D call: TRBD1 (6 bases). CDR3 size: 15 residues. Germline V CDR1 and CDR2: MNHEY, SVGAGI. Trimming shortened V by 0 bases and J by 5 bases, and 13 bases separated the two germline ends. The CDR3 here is CASSYSTGLGTEAFF. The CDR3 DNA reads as TGTGCCAGCAGTTACTCCACAGGGTTGGGAACTGAAGCTTTCTTT.

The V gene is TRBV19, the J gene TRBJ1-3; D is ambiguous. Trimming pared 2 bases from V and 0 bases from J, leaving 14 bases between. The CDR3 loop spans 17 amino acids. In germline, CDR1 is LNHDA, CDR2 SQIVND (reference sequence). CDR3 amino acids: CASSITSALISGNTIYF. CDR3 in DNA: TGTGCCAGTAGTATAACTTCGGCGCTGATCTCTGGAAACACCATATATTTT.

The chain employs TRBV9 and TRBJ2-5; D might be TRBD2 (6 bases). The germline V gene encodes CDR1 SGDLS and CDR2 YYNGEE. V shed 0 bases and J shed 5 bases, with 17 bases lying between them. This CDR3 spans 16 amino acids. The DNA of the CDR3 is TGTGCCAGCAGCGTAGGGCTCAGGGAGGATTGGGAGACCCAGTACTTC. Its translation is CASSVGLREDWETQYF.

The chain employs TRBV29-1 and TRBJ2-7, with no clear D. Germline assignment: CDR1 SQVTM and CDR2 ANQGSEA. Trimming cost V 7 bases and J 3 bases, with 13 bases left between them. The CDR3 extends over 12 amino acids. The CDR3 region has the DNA TGCAGCGCTGCTTTCACCGGCTACGAGCAGTACTTC. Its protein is CSAAFTGYEQYF.